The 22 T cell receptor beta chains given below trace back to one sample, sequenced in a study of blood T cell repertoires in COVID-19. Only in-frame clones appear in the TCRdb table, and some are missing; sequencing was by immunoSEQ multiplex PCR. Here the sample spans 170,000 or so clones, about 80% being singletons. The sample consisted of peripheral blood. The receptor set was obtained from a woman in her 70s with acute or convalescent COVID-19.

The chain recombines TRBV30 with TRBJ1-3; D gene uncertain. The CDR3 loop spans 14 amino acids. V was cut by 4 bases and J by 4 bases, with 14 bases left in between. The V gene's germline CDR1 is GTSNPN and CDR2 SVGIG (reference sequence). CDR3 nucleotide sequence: TGTGCCTGGACCAACTCGGGGTCAGGAAACACCATATATTTT. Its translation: CAWTNSGSGNTIYF.

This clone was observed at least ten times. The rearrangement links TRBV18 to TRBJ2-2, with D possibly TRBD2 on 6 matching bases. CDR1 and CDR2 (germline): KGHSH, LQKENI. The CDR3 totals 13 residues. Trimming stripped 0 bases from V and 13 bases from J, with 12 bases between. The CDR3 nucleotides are TGTGCCAGCTCACCACCGGAGAGGAGGGCGCTGTTTTTT. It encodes CASSPPERRALFF.

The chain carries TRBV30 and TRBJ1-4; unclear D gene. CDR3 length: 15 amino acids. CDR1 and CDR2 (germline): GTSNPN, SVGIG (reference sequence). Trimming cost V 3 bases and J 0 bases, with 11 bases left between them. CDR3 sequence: CAWSLAGTTNEKLFF. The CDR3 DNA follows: TGTGCCTGGAGCCTAGCCGGGACAACTAATGAAAAACTGTTTTTT.

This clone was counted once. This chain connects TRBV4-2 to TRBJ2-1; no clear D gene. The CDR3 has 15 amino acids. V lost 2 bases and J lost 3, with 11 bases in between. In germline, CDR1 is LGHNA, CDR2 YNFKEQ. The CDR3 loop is CASSQNSVVYNEQFF. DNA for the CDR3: TGTGCCAGCAGCCAAAACTCCGTCGTCTACAATGAGCAGTTCTTC.

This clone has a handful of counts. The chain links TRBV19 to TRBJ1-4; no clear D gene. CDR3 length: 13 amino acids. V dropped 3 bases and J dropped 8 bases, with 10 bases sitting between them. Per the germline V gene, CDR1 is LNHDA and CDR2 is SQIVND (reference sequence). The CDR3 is CASSIPTGEKLFF. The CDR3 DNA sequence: TGTGCCAGTAGTATCCCGACGGGGGAAAAACTGTTTTTT.

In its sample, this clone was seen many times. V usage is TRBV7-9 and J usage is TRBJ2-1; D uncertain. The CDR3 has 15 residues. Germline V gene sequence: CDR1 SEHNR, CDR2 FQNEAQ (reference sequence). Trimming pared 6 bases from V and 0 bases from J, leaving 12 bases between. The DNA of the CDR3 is TGTGCCAGCAGACCCCGCGGCCTCTCCTACAATGAGCAGTTCTTC. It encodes CASRPRGLSYNEQFF.

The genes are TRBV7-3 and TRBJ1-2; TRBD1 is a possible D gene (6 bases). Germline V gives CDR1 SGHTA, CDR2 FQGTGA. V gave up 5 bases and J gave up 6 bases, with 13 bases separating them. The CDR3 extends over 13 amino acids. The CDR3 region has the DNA TGTGCCAGCAGCCCGACTACAGGGCATGGCTACACCTTC. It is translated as CASSPTTGHGYTF.

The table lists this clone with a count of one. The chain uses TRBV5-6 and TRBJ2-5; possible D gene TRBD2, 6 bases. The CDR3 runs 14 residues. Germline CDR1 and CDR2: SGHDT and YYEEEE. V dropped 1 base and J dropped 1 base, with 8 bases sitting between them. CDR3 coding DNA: TGTGCCAGCAGCTTGACCGGGAGCCAAGAGACCCAGTACTTC. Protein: CASSLTGSQETQYF.

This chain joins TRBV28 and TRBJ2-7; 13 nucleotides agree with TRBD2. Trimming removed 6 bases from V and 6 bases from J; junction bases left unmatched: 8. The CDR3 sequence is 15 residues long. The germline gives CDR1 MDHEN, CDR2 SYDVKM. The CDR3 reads CASRDWTSGSGEQYF. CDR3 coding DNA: TGTGCCAGCAGGGACTGGACTAGCGGGAGTGGCGAGCAGTACTTC.

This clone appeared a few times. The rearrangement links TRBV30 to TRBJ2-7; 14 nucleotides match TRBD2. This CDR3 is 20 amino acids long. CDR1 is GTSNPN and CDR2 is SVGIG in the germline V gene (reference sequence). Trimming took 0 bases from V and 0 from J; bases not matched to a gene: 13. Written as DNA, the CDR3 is TGTGCCTGGAGTGTCCTCCTCCCGGGACTAGCGGGAGTAAGCTCCTACGAGCAGTACTTC. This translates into CAWSVLLPGLAGVSSYEQYF.

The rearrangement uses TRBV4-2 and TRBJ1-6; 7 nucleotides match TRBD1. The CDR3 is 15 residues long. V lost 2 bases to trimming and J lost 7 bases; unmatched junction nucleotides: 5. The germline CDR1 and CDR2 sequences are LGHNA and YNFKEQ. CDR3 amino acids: CASSQPGTANSPLHF. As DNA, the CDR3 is TGTGCCAGCAGCCAACCCGGGACAGCGAATTCACCCCTCCACTTT.

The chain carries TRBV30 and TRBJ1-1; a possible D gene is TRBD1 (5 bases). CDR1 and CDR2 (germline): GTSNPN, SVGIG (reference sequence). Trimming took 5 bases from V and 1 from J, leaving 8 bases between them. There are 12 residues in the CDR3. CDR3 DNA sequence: TGTGCCTGGGGGGGGTGGAACACTGAAGCTTTCTTT. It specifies CAWGGWNTEAFF.

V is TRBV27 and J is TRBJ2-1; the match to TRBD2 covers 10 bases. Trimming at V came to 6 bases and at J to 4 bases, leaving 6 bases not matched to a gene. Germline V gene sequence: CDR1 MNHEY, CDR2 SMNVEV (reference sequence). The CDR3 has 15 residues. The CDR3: CASRRTSGGYNEQFF. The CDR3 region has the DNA TGTGCCAGCAGAAGGACTAGCGGAGGTTACAATGAGCAGTTCTTC.

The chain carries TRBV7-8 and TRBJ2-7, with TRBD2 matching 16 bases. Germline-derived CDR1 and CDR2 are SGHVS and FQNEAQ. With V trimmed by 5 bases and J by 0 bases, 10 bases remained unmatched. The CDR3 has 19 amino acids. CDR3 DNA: TGTGCCAGCAGCCCGGGGACTAGCGGGAGGGGTCGGATCTCCTACGAGCAGTACTTC. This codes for CASSPGTSGRGRISYEQYF.

The CDR3 sequence is CASSMGLNNQPQHF. CDR3 coding DNA: TGTGCCAGTAGTATGGGACTCAACAATCAGCCCCAGCATTTT. The genes are TRBV19 and TRBJ1-5; perhaps TRBD1 as D (5 bases). V gave up 3 bases and J gave up 3 bases, with 9 bases separating them. In germline, CDR1 is LNHDA, CDR2 SQIVND (reference sequence). There are 14 residues in the CDR3.

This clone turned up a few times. The CDR3 reads CASSQGYPDTQYF. DNA for the CDR3: TGTGCCAGCAGCCAGGGGTACCCAGATACGCAGTATTTT. The V gene is TRBV11-3, the J gene TRBJ2-3; D may be TRBD1 (6 bases). V was shortened by 5 bases and J by 4 bases, with 10 bases between the two germline ends. The CDR3 consists of 13 residues. The germline V gene has CDR1 SGHNT and CDR2 YENEEA.

The CDR3 sequence is CASSLSGQGAANSPLHF. DNA for the CDR3: TGTGCCAGCAGCTTATCGGGACAGGGGGCTGCTAATTCACCCCTCCACTTT. The chain uses TRBV7-9 and TRBJ1-6, with 12 positions matching TRBD1. Per the germline V gene, CDR1 is SEHNR and CDR2 is FQNEAQ (reference sequence). The V segment lost 2 bases and the J segment 6 bases; nucleotides outside the gene matches: 5. The CDR3 spans 17 residues.

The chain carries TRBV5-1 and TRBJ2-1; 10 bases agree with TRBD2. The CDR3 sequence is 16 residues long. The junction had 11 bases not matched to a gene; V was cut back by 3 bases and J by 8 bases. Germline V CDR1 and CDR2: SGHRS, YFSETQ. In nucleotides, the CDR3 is TGCGCCAGCAGCTCCCTCATAGCGGGAGGTGGAGATGAGCAGTTCTTC. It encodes CASSSLIAGGGDEQFF. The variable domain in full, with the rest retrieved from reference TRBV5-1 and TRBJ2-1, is KAGVTQTPRYLIKTRGQQVTLSCSPISGHRSVSWYQQTPGQGLQFLFEYFSETQRNKGNFPGRFSGRQFSNSRSEMNVSTLELGDSALYLCASSSLIAGGGDEQFFGPGTRLTVL.

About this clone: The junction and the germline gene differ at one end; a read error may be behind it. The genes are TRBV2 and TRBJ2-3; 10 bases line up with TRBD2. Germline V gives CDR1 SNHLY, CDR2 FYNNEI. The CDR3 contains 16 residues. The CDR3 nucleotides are TGTGCCAGCAGTGGACTAGCGGGTCGACACACATATACGCAGTATTTT. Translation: CASSGLAGRHTYTQYF.

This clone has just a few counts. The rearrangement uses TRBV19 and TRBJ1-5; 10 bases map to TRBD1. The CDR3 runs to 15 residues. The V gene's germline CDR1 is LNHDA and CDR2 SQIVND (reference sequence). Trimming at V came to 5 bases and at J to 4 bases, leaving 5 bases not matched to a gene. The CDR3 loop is CASSPGDRGNQPQHF. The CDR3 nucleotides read TGTGCCAGTAGTCCGGGGGACAGGGGAAATCAGCCCCAGCATTTT.

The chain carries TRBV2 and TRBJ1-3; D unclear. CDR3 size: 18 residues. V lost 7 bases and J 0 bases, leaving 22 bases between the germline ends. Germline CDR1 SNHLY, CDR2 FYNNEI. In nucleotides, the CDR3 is TGTGCCAGCAAGCGTGTTCTTAAGACTGCAAGCTCTGGAAACACCATATATTTT. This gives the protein CASKRVLKTASSGNTIYF.

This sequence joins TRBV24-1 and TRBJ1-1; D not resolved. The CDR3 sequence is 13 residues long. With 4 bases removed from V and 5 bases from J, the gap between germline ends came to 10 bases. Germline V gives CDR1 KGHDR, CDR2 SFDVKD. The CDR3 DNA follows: TGTGCCACCAGTGACTCGCCCAGTACTGAAGCTTTCTTT. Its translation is CATSDSPSTEAFF.